The TCR beta chain under discussion was sequenced for a study of T cell responses to AZD1222 COVID-19 vaccine. Profiling relied on immunoSEQ multiplex PCR, and the TCRdb table lists in-frame clones only, not all of them. The sample yields some 200,000 clones, approximately 91% seen once. V was clipped by 5 bases and J by 5 bases; unmatched bases: 6. The CDR3 covers 15 residues. Germline V gives CDR1 SGHAT, CDR2 FQNNGV. This rearrangement joins TRBV11-2 to TRBJ2-1; TRBD2 aligns across 10 bases. This TCR was recovered from an adult who received the AZD1222 COVID-19 vaccine. The specimen was peripheral blood, collected 28 days after the second AZD1222 dose. CDR3 nucleotides: TGTGCCAGCAGCCCGGGACTAGCGCCCAACAATGAGCAGTTCTTC. Amino acids: CASSPGLAPNNEQFF. The full variable domain, in which reference TRBV11-2 and TRBJ2-1 provide the parts outside the CDR3, is EAGVAQSPRYKIIEKRQSVAFWCNPISGHATLYWYQQILGQGPKLLIQFQNNGVVDDSQLPKDRFSAERLKGVDSTLKIQPAKLEDSAVYLCASSPGLAPNNEQFFGPGTRLTVL.